This entry lists 31 T cell receptor beta chains sequenced from one sample in a study of cytomegalovirus exposure and HLA in healthy donors. Vbeta (60) and Jbeta (13) primers were used in the PCR. Data came from immunoSEQ multiplex PCR; TCRdb stores just in-frame clones and leaves some out. Of approximately 140,000 clones listed, under 75% are singletons. The sample comprised PBMCs. Receptors were obtained from a woman aged 60-75 years in good health and CMV-seropositive.

The gene calls are TRBV9 and TRBJ2-2, with D perhaps TRBD2 (6 bases). From germline, CDR1 is SGDLS and CDR2 YYNGEE. V shed 0 bases and J shed 1 base, with 13 bases lying between them. The CDR3 is made up of 17 amino acids. The DNA for the CDR3 is TGTGCCAGCAGCGTAGCTATTGGAGGGATGAACACCGGGGAGCTGTTTTTT. Amino acids: CASSVAIGGMNTGELFF.

V usage is TRBV4-1 and J usage is TRBJ2-1; 12 bases match TRBD1. Germline trimming cut 7 bases from V and 15 bases from J; bases unmatched to any gene: 13. In germline, CDR1 is MGHRA, CDR2 YSYEKL. The length of the CDR3 is 14 residues. The CDR3 is CASTQQGGTGGAFF. CDR3 sequence (DNA): TGCGCCAGCACCCAGCAGGGGGGGACAGGGGGCGCGTTCTTC.

V and J are TRBV7-9 and TRBJ1-6; D not certain. Trimming took off 1 base at V and 7 bases at J, with 11 bases between the two ends. Germline CDR1 is SEHNR and CDR2 is FQNEAQ (reference sequence). CDR3 size: 15 residues. The DNA of the CDR3 is TGTGCCAGCAGCTTAGTTGGACTGGGAAATTCACCCCTCCACTTT. It yields the protein CASSLVGLGNSPLHF. The full variable domain, its missing parts supplied by reference TRBV7-9 and TRBJ1-6, is DTGVSQNPRHKITKRGQNVTFRCDPISEHNRLYWYRQTLGQGPEFLTYFQNEAQLEKSRLLSDRFSAERPKGSFSTLEIQRTEQGDSAMYLCASSLVGLGNSPLHFGNGTRLTVT.

This chain links TRBV7-2 with TRBJ1-2, with D perhaps TRBD1 (5 bases). Per the germline V gene, CDR1 is SGHTA and CDR2 is FQGNSA. The CDR3 runs to 13 residues. The V end lost 3 bases, the J end lost 8 bases, and 13 bases lay between the germline ends. The CDR3 DNA reads as TGTGCCAGCAGCTTCGCAGACAGTATAGGCTACACCTTC. Translation gives CASSFADSIGYTF.

V is TRBV7-3 and J is TRBJ2-1, with D unclear. V lost 2 bases and J lost 4, with 6 bases in between. This CDR3 spans 13 amino acids. CDR1 and CDR2 from the germline V gene are SGHTA and FQGTGA. The CDR3 coding sequence is TGTGCCAGCAGCTTAGGGCAGTACAATGAGCAGTTCTTC. Protein product: CASSLGQYNEQFF.

The CDR3 nucleotides are TGTGCCAGCAGCTCATTGACTAGCGGGAGATCGGGCGGGGAGCTGTTTTTT. Translated: CASSSLTSGRSGGELFF. The chain carries TRBV9 and TRBJ2-2; TRBD2 agrees at 12 bases. The CDR3 is 17 amino acids. The ends lost 4 bases at V and 7 bases at J; junction bases unmatched: 11. CDR1 is SGDLS and CDR2 is YYNGEE in the germline V gene.

This clone was recorded a few times. The gene calls are TRBV5-1 and TRBJ2-5; a possible D gene is TRBD2 (5 bases). The CDR3 is made up of 14 amino acids. The ends were cut back, 2 bases at V and 1 base at J, with 9 bases in the middle. Germline V gene data show CDR1 as SGHRS and CDR2 as YFSETQ. The CDR3 is CASSLREIQETQYF. DNA of the CDR3: TGCGCCAGCAGCTTACGGGAAATCCAAGAGACCCAGTACTTC.

This rearrangement joins TRBV7-8 to TRBJ1-5, with D perhaps matching TRBD1 (5 bases). This CDR3 is 14 amino acids long. Trimming took 5 bases from V and 0 from J, leaving 8 bases between them. The germline V gene encodes CDR1 SGHVS and CDR2 FQNEAQ. The CDR3, as DNA: TGTGCCAGCAGCCACAGGAGTAGCAATCAGCCCCAGCATTTT. Translating gives CASSHRSSNQPQHF.

The chain couples TRBV6-5 to TRBJ2-1; TRBD2 might be the D (5 bases). CDR3 length: 11 amino acids. Germline V gene data show CDR1 as MNHEY and CDR2 as SVGAGI. Between the trimmed V and J ends, which lost 7 bases and 5 bases, there was a span of 6 bases. The CDR3, as DNA: TGTGCCAGCACCGGGAACAATGAGCAGTTCTTC. Translating it yields CASTGNNEQFF.

The chain is built from TRBV5-1 and TRBJ1-1; 12 positions match TRBD1. The CDR3 covers 15 residues. Germline lookup yields CDR1 SGHRS and CDR2 YFSETQ. V was pared by 0 bases and J by 4 bases, with 1 base of the junction left unmatched. CDR3 bases: TGCGCCAGCAGCTTGGCGGGACAGGGGGCCACTGAAGCTTTCTTT. Translating gives CASSLAGQGATEAFF.

V usage is TRBV27 and J usage is TRBJ2-7; 7 nucleotides match TRBD1. The CDR3 runs 14 residues. CDR1 and CDR2 from the germline V gene are MNHEY and SMNVEV (reference sequence). The ends lost 5 bases at V and 0 bases at J; junction bases unmatched: 4. This CDR3 is CASSADRTSYEQYF. CDR3 sequence (DNA): TGTGCCAGCAGTGCGGACAGGACCTCCTACGAGCAGTACTTC.

The V call is TRBV4-2, the J call TRBJ2-7; tentatively, D is TRBD2 (6 bases). This CDR3 is built from 15 residues. The V end lost 4 bases, the J end lost 2 bases, and 15 bases lay between the germline ends. Germline CDR1 reads LGHNA; CDR2 reads YNFKEQ. The CDR3 loop reads CASSPGGPGAYEQYF. The CDR3 nucleotides read TGTGCCAGCAGCCCAGGAGGCCCGGGGGCCTACGAGCAGTACTTC.

The chain has TRBV28 and TRBJ2-1, with a tentative D call TRBD2 (6 bases). Germline V gene data show CDR1 as MDHEN and CDR2 as SYDVKM. V dropped 1 base and J dropped 5 bases, with 12 bases sitting between them. The CDR3 has 15 residues. CDR3 sequence reads: CASSLLASVNNEQFF. CDR3 nucleotides: TGTGCCAGCAGTTTATTGGCTAGCGTAAACAATGAGCAGTTCTTC.

The gene calls are TRBV7-2 and TRBJ2-7; D gene uncertain. This CDR3 spans 14 amino acids. The V end lost 0 bases, the J end lost 8 bases, and 14 bases lay between the germline ends. CDR1 and CDR2 (germline): SGHTA, FQGNSA. As DNA, the CDR3 is TGTGCCAGCAGCTTAGCTGGCGGAAGCCGCCAGCAGTACTTC. This translates into CASSLAGGSRQQYF.

The rearrangement links TRBV19 to TRBJ2-7; 7 bases fit TRBD1. Germline V gene data show CDR1 as LNHDA and CDR2 as SQIVND (reference sequence). There are 18 residues in the CDR3. V was clipped by 6 bases and J by 3 bases; unmatched bases: 20. The CDR3 DNA follows: TGTGCCAGTAGGTATAGGGGGACAGACCTCTACAACATCTACGAGCAGTACTTC. This translates into CASRYRGTDLYNIYEQYF.

This clone was detected a few times. The chain is built from TRBV30 and TRBJ1-2; D is undetermined. The CDR3 sequence is 14 residues long. V lost 2 bases to trimming and J lost 4 bases, with 14 bases between them. CDR1 is GTSNPN and CDR2 is SVGIG in the germline V gene (reference sequence). CDR3 amino acids: CAWSPRENFYGYTF. CDR3 DNA sequence: TGTGCCTGGAGTCCGCGGGAAAACTTCTATGGCTACACCTTC.

The chain uses TRBV28 and TRBJ2-1; TRBD2 matches 7 bases. The V gene's germline CDR1 is MDHEN and CDR2 SYDVKM. J was trimmed by 1 base and V by 2 bases; bases with no gene match: 5. This CDR3 region has 16 residues. The CDR3 nucleotides read TGTGCCAGCAGTTTACCGGGAGGTTTATCCTACAATGAGCAGTTCTTC. Its protein product is CASSLPGGLSYNEQFF.

The chain links TRBV15 to TRBJ1-1; 9 positions agree with TRBD1. The trim removed 6 bases at V and 5 bases at J, leaving 10 bases unmatched. The CDR3 runs to 15 residues. Looked up from germline, CDR1 is LNHNV and CDR2 is YYDKDF (reference sequence). Written as DNA, the CDR3 is TGTGCCACCAGTAGGGACAGGGCTGGGATGACTGAAGCTTTCTTT. Translating it yields CATSRDRAGMTEAFF.

The J gene is TRBJ2-5, the V gene TRBV18; a weak D match, TRBD2 (7 bases). The CDR3 is made up of 15 amino acids. Germline V gene sequence: CDR1 KGHSH, CDR2 LQKENI. Trimming cost V 3 bases and J 2 bases, with 13 bases left between them. Written as DNA, the CDR3 is TGTGCCAGCTCACCGAGGGGGGGGACTCAAGAGACCCAGTACTTC. This encodes CASSPRGGTQETQYF. The variable domain in full, completed from reference TRBV18 and TRBJ2-5, reads NAGVMQNPRHLVRRRGQEARLRCSPMKGHSHVYWYRQLPEEGLKFMVYLQKENIIDESGMPKERFSAEFPKEGPSILRIQQVVRGDSAAYFCASSPRGGTQETQYFGPGTRLLVL.

The rearrangement joins TRBV5-8 to TRBJ2-5; TRBD1 aligns across 11 bases. J gave up 5 bases and V 4 bases, and 7 bases lay outside the gene matches. The CDR3 extends over 15 amino acids. From germline, CDR1 is SGHTS and CDR2 YDEGEE. CDR3 bases: TGTGCCAGCAGCAGACCGGGACAGGGGGAGGAGACCCAGTACTTC. It translates to CASSRPGQGEETQYF.

This sequence joins TRBV30 and TRBJ1-6; D ambiguous. The CDR3 length is 15 residues. V shed 3 bases and J shed 7 bases, with 16 bases lying between them. The germline V gene encodes CDR1 GTSNPN and CDR2 SVGIG (reference sequence). The CDR3 here is CAWSLPRAGNSPLHF. DNA for the CDR3: TGTGCCTGGAGCCTGCCCCGAGCGGGCAATTCACCCCTCCACTTT. The variable domain in full, completed from reference TRBV30 and TRBJ1-6, reads SQTIHQWPATLVQPVGSPLSLECTVEGTSNPNLYWYRQAAGRGLQLLFYSVGIGQISSEVPQNLSASRPQDRQFILSSKKLLLSDSGFYLCAWSLPRAGNSPLHFGNGTRLTVT.

This rearrangement joins TRBV28 to TRBJ1-1; D is perhaps TRBD1 (6 bases). V was cut by 5 bases and J by 5 bases, with 18 bases left in between. Germline loops: CDR1 MDHEN, CDR2 SYDVKM. The CDR3 extends over 15 amino acids. CDR3 in DNA: TGTGCCAGCAGTGGCTACAGGGAGAGTAGAACTGAAGCTTTCTTT. It translates to CASSGYRESRTEAFF.

This clone was seen only once. The J gene is TRBJ2-7, the V gene TRBV5-1; TRBD2 agrees at 10 bases. The ends lost 1 base at V and 4 bases at J; junction bases unmatched: 8. The CDR3 extends over 16 amino acids. CDR1 is SGHRS and CDR2 is YFSETQ in the germline V gene. This CDR3 reads CASSLFGGTSVYEQYF. CDR3 nucleotides: TGCGCCAGCAGCTTGTTCGGCGGGACTAGCGTTTACGAGCAGTACTTC.

The chain is built from TRBV5-6 and TRBJ2-5, with 15 bases matching TRBD2. The V and J ends lost 5 bases and 5 bases, in that order; junction bases with no gene match: 4. Germline values: CDR1 SGHDT, CDR2 YYEEEE. This CDR3 contains 15 residues. The CDR3 reads CASRRGLAGGETQYF. The CDR3 bases are TGTGCCAGCAGACGAGGACTAGCGGGAGGGGAGACCCAGTACTTC.

This chain connects TRBV7-2 to TRBJ1-1; perhaps TRBD1 as D (6 bases). V gave up 5 bases and J gave up 9 bases, with 13 bases separating them. The CDR3 runs 12 residues. Germline V CDR1 and CDR2: SGHTA, FQGNSA. The CDR3 protein is CASSRADRKAFF. Written as DNA, the CDR3 is TGTGCCAGCAGCCGAGCCGACAGGAAAGCTTTCTTT.

This clone appeared a few times. The chain links TRBV28 to TRBJ1-4; 7 positions agree with TRBD1. The germline V gene has CDR1 MDHEN and CDR2 SYDVKM. This CDR3 comprises 16 residues. After removal of 6 bases from V and 7 bases from J, the junction contained 14 bases not matched to a gene. The CDR3 protein is CASSRTPGGISEKLFF. The CDR3 bases are TGTGCCAGCAGCCGAACTCCAGGGGGAATAAGTGAAAAACTGTTTTTT.

The chain recombines TRBV28 with TRBJ1-2; D possibly corresponds to TRBD1 (6 bases). Trimming stripped 7 bases from V and 8 bases from J, with 17 bases between. Germline V lookup: CDR1 MDHEN, CDR2 SYDVKM. CDR3 length equals 13 residues. CDR3 coding DNA: TGTGCCAGCACAACCGGGGGGGGACAAGGCTACACCTTC. Amino acids: CASTTGGGQGYTF.

This chain uses TRBV30 with TRBJ1-4, with 12 bases fitting TRBD1. Losses at the gene ends were 7 bases for V and 4 bases for J; bases not matched to a gene: 7. CDR1 and CDR2 (germline): GTSNPN, SVGIG (reference sequence). This CDR3 comprises 15 residues. The CDR3 here is CAFRDRGHGNEKLFF. Written as DNA, the CDR3 is TGTGCCTTCCGGGACAGGGGGCACGGTAATGAAAAACTGTTTTTT.

This clone was recorded only once. This rearrangement joins TRBV18 to TRBJ1-1; perhaps TRBD1 as D (6 bases). Trimming took off 5 bases at V and 1 base at J, with 14 bases between the two ends. The CDR3 has 15 amino acids. Germline CDR1 KGHSH, CDR2 LQKENI. The CDR3 coding sequence is TGTGCCAGCTCAGACCCCGGGACACCGAACACTGAAGCTTTCTTT. Its translation: CASSDPGTPNTEAFF.

The rearrangement links TRBV28 to TRBJ1-2, with D perhaps matching TRBD1 (5 bases). The CDR3 loop spans 13 amino acids. Germline V gene sequence: CDR1 MDHEN, CDR2 SYDVKM. V was trimmed by 6 bases and J by 6 bases, leaving 14 bases between them. This CDR3 is CASSGVEGHGYTF. DNA of the CDR3: TGTGCCAGCAGCGGTGTGGAGGGACATGGCTACACCTTC.

The chain joins TRBV14 to TRBJ1-2; D is ambiguous. Trimming took off 0 bases at V and 2 bases at J, with 7 bases between the two ends. Germline CDR1 reads SGHDN; CDR2 reads FVKESK. There are 14 residues in the CDR3. The CDR3 sequence is CASSQDVRNYGYTF. As DNA, the CDR3 is TGTGCCAGCAGCCAAGATGTCAGGAACTATGGCTACACCTTC.